The 9 T cell receptor beta chains below come from one sample, sequenced in a study of T-cell reconstitution after alpha-beta-depleted transplantation in children. Library preparation (for TCRbeta) was performed with unique molecular identifiers. MiXCR, run by TCRdb on the PCR reads, gives a single entry per CDR3 protein. The sample includes hundreds of thousands of distinct CDR3 sequences, roughly 13% seen only once; the top ten take approximately 2%. Specimen: PBMCs, mostly from graft donor cells, collected 360 days after TCRalphabeta/CD19-depleted stem cell transplant. The origin of the receptors is a male patient younger than 18 who had a stem cell transplant for acute myeloid leukemia, so the T cells may come from the graft donor.

The rearrangement links TRBV7-2 to TRBJ2-7; the D gene is possibly TRBD1 (5 bases). Deletions cut 1 base from V and 6 bases from J, with 16 bases between. Germline assignment: CDR1 SGHTA and CDR2 FQGNSA. This CDR3 has 15 residues. CDR3 sequence reads: CASSLVPGLDGEQYF. The CDR3 nucleotides read TGTGCCAGCAGCTTAGTCCCAGGGCTGGATGGCGAGCAGTACTTC. Combining the CDR3 with reference TRBV7-2 and TRBJ2-7 gives the whole variable domain GAGVSQSPSNKVTEKGKDVELRCDPISGHTALYWYRQSLGQGLEFLIYFQGNSAPDKSGLPSDRFSAERTGGSVSTLTIQRTQQEDSAVYLCASSLVPGLDGEQYFGPGTRLTVT.

This rearrangement joins TRBV20-1 to TRBJ1-2, with 9 bases that match TRBD1. The V gene's germline CDR1 is DFQATT and CDR2 SNEGSKA (reference sequence). This CDR3 region has 14 residues. This CDR3 is CTTPRATGGDGYTF. DNA for the CDR3: TGCACCACCCCTAGGGCTACAGGGGGCGATGGCTACACCTTC.

This clonotype was seen a handful of times. The J gene is TRBJ2-1, the V gene TRBV7-3, with D perhaps TRBD1 (5 bases). V was cut by 2 bases and J by 6 bases, with 8 bases left in between. The germline V gene has CDR1 SGHTA and CDR2 FQGTGA. The CDR3 is 13 residues long. The CDR3 is CASSLGASNEQFF. The CDR3 DNA follows: TGTGCCAGCAGCTTAGGGGCTAGCAATGAGCAGTTCTTC.

The chain links TRBV11-2 to TRBJ2-3, with D possibly matching TRBD2 (7 bases). CDR3 length: 16 amino acids. Trimming took off 8 bases at V and 3 bases at J, with 21 bases between the two ends. Germline V gene data show CDR1 as SGHAT and CDR2 as FQNNGV. The CDR3 DNA reads as TGTGCCAGCGCTTGGGGGGGGGGCTTGGGGACAGATACGCAGTATTTT. Translation gives CASAWGGGLGTDTQYF.

This chain uses TRBV18 with TRBJ2-1, with 10 bases aligning to TRBD2. V was pared by 4 bases and J by 2 bases, with 5 bases of the junction left unmatched. The germline CDR1 and CDR2 sequences are KGHSH and LQKENI. This CDR3 region has 16 residues. The CDR3 spells CASSQLAGVAYNEQFF. The DNA for the CDR3 is TGTGCCAGCTCACAGCTAGCGGGAGTGGCCTACAATGAGCAGTTCTTC.

This clonotype showed up just a few times. The chain joins TRBV11-2 to TRBJ1-2, with D unclear. The length of the CDR3 is 15 residues. Trimming shortened V by 6 bases and J by 1 base, and 15 bases separated the two germline ends. Per the germline V gene, CDR1 is SGHAT and CDR2 is FQNNGV. CDR3 sequence: CASRLGMRINYGYTF. CDR3 sequence (DNA): TGTGCCAGCAGGCTAGGGATGCGCATTAACTATGGCTACACCTTC.

This clonotype has only a few counts. The chain links TRBV6-5 to TRBJ2-2; D unresolved. From germline, CDR1 is MNHEY and CDR2 SVGAGI. The CDR3 loop spans 13 amino acids. V dropped 2 bases and J dropped 4 bases, with 5 bases sitting between them. The CDR3 is CASSYLLTGELFF. Here the CDR3 DNA reads TGTGCCAGCAGTTACCTGCTCACCGGGGAGCTGTTTTTT.

The chain links TRBV7-6 to TRBJ2-1, with TRBD2 matching 9 bases. After removal of 7 bases from V and 7 bases from J, the junction contained 14 bases not matched to a gene. CDR1 is SGHVS, CDR2 FNYEAQ, per germline. The CDR3 consists of 16 residues. The CDR3 loop is CASTTTRASGKNEQFF. Here the CDR3 DNA reads TGTGCCAGCACCACAACCCGGGCTAGCGGGAAAAATGAGCAGTTCTTC.

This clonotype has ten or more counts. This chain links TRBV7-3 with TRBJ2-1; 8 positions agree with TRBD2. J lost 2 bases, V lost 2 bases, and 5 bases had no gene match. CDR1 and CDR2 from the germline V gene are SGHTA and FQGTGA. The CDR3 has 16 residues. CDR3 in amino acids: CASSLRTSLTYNEQFF. Written as DNA, the CDR3 is TGTGCCAGCAGCTTACGGACTAGCTTAACCTACAATGAGCAGTTCTTC.